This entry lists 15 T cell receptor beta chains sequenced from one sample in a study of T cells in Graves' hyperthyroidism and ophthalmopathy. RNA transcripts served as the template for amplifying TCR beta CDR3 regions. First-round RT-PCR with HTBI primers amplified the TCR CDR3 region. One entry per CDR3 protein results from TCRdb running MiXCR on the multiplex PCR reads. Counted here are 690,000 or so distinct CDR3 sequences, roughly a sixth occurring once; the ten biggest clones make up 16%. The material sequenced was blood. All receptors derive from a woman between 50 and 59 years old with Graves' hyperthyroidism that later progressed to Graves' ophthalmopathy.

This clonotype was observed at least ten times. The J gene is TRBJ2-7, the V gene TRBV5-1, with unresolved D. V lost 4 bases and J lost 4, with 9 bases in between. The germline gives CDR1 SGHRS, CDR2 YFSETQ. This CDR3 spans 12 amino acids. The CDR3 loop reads CASSPNGYEQYF. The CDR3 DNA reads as TGCGCCAGCAGCCCTAATGGGTACGAGCAGTACTTC.

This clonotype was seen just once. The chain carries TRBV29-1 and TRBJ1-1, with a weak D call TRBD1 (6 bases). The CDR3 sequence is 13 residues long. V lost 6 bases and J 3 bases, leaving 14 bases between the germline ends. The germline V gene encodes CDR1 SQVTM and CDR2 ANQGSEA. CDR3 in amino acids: CSVSTGSDTEAFF. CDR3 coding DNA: TGCAGCGTCTCAACAGGGTCGGACACTGAAGCTTTCTTT.

CDR3 residues: CASSRPWGGGRTEETQYF. In nucleotides, the CDR3 is TGTGCCAGTAGTCGTCCGTGGGGGGGGGGCCGGACGGAAGAGACCCAGTACTTC. The V gene is TRBV19, the J gene TRBJ2-5, with D possibly matching TRBD2 (7 bases). Per the germline V gene, CDR1 is LNHDA and CDR2 is SQIVND (reference sequence). The CDR3 has 18 amino acids. V gave up 5 bases and J gave up 3 bases, with 25 bases separating them.

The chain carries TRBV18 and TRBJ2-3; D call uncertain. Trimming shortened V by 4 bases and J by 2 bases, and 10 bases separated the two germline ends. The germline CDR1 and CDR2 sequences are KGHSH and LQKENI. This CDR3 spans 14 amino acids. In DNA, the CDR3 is TGTGCCAGCTCACACAATACAGCCACAGATACGCAGTATTTT. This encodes CASSHNTATDTQYF.

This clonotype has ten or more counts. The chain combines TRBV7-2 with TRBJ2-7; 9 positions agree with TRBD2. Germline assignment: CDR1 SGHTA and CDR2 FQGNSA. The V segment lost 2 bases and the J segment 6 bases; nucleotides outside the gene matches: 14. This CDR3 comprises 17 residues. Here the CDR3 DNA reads TGTGCCAGCAGCTTATGGGCGGTTTCTAGCGGGGCCAGCGAGCAGTACTTC. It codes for CASSLWAVSSGASEQYF.

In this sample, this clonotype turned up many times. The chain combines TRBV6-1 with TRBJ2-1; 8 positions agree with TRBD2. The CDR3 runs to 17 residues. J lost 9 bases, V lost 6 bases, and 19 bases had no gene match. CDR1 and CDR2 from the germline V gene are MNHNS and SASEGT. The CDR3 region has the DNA TGTGCCAGCAGCCCCTCTAGAGGGACTAGATACCGCCGTGAGCAGTTCTTC. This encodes CASSPSRGTRYRREQFF.

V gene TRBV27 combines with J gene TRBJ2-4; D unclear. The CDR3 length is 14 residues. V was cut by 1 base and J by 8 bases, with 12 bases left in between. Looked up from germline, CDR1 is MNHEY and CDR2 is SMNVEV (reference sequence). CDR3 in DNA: TGTGCCAGCAGTTTATACGTGGGCACGGACATTCAGTACTTC. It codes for CASSLYVGTDIQYF.

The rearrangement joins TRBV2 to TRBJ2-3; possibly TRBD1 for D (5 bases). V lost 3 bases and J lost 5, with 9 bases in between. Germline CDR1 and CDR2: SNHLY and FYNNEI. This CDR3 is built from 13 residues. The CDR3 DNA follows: TGTGCCAGCAGTGATGGGGCCGAAGATACGCAGTATTTT. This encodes CASSDGAEDTQYF. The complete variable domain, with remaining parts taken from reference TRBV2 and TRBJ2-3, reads EPEVTQTPSHQVTQMGQEVILRCVPISNHLYFYWYRQILGQKVEFLVSFYNNEISEKSEIFDDQFSVERPDGSNFTLKIRSTKLEDSAMYFCASSDGAEDTQYFGPGTRLTVL.

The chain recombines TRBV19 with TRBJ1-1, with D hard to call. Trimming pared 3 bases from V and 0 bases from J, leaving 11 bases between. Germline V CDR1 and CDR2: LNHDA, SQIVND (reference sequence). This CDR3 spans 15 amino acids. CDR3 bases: TGTGCCAGTAGTATTCGAGGATATTTGAACACTGAAGCTTTCTTT. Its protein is CASSIRGYLNTEAFF.

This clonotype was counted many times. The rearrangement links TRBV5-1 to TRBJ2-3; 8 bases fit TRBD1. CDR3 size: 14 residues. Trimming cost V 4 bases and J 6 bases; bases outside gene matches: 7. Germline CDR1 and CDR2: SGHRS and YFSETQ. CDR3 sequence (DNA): TGCGCCAGCAGCAACGGACAGGGTGGCGATACGCAGTATTTT. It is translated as CASSNGQGGDTQYF.

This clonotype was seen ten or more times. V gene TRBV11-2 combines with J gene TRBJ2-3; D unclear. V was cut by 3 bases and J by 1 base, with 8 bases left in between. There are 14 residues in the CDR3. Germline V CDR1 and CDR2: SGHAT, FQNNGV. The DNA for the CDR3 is TGTGCCAGCAGCTTTGGTCAGCGCACAGATACGCAGTATTTT. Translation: CASSFGQRTDTQYF.

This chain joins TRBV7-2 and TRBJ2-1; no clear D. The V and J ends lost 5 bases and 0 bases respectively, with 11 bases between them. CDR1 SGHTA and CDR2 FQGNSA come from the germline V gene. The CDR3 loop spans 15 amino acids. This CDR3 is CASSPPVSSYNEQFF. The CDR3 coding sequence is TGTGCCAGCAGCCCCCCGGTGAGCTCCTACAATGAGCAGTTCTTC.

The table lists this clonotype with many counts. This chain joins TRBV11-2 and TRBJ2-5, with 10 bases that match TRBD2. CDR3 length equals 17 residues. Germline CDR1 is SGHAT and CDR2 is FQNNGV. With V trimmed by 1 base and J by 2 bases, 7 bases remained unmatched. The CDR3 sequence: CASSLVFPSGGQETQYF. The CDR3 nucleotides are TGTGCCAGCAGCTTAGTCTTCCCTAGCGGGGGTCAAGAGACCCAGTACTTC.

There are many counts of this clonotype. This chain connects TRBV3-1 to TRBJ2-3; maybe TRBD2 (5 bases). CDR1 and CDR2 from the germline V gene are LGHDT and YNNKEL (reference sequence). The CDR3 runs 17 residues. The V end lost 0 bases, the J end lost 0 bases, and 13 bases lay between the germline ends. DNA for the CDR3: TGTGCCAGCAGCCAAGAGCTAGCCAAAACTAGCACAGATACGCAGTATTTT. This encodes CASSQELAKTSTDTQYF.

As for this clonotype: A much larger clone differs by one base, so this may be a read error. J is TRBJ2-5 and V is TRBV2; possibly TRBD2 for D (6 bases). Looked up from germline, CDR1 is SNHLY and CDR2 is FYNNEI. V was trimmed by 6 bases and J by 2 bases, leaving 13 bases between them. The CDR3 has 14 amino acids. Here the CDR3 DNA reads TGTGCCAGCAGGCTAGCGCTACTACAAGAGACCCAGTACTTC. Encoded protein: CASRLALLQETQYF.